These T cell receptor beta chains were read from a single sample in a study of T cell responses to AZD1222 COVID-19 vaccine. TCRdb's copy holds only in-frame clones and misses some; the assay was immunoSEQ multiplex PCR. The sample shows fewer than 110,000 clones, over 75% of them seen only once. The starting material was peripheral blood, obtained 28 days after the second AZD1222 dose. These receptors were taken from an adult who received the AZD1222 COVID-19 vaccine. CDR3s include the opening cysteine and the closing phenylalanine or tryptophan. The D gene is left open where the match is weak. Only some rows state a clone size, as once, few, many or a class for expanded clones.

clone size: NA; J gene: TRBJ2-7; D gene: TRBD2; V gene: TRBV4-3; CDR3 protein: CASSQGAAGGPREQYF; CDR3 DNA: TGCGCCAGCAGCCAGGGCGCGGCGGGAGGGCCGCGGGAGCAGTACTTC
clone size: NA; J gene: TRBJ1-5; D gene: TRBD1; V gene: TRBV19; CDR3 protein: CASSDRYSNQPQHF; CDR3 DNA: TGTGCCAGTTCGGACAGGTATAGCAATCAGCCCCAGCATTTT
clone size: NA; J gene: TRBJ2-7; D gene: TRBD1; V gene: TRBV28; CDR3 protein: CASSPNAWDRGYEQYF; CDR3 DNA: TGTGCCAGCAGTCCCAACGCCTGGGACAGGGGCTACGAGCAGTACTTC
clone size: NA; J gene: TRBJ2-5; D gene: TRBD2; V gene: TRBV19; CDR3 protein: CASSMGLVEETQYF; CDR3 DNA: TGTGCCAGTAGTATGGGACTAGTTGAAGAGACCCAGTACTTC
clone size: NA; J gene: TRBJ1-1; D gene: TRBD1; V gene: TRBV5-4; CDR3 protein: CASSLRQGNTEAFF; CDR3 DNA: TGTGCCAGCAGCTTACGACAGGGGAACACTGAAGCTTTCTTT
clone size: NA; J gene: TRBJ1-3; D gene: NA; V gene: TRBV11-2; CDR3 protein: CASSLDGNTIYF; CDR3 DNA: TGTGCCAGCAGCTTAGATGGAAACACCATATATTTT
clone size: NA; J gene: TRBJ2-7; D gene: NA; V gene: TRBV10-3; CDR3 protein: CAIRRGQGLDEQYF; CDR3 DNA: TGTGCCATCAGACGCGGCCAGGGGTTAGACGAGCAGTACTTC
clone size: NA; J gene: TRBJ2-5; D gene: NA; V gene: TRBV21-1; CDR3 protein: CASSKTSPESETQYF; CDR3 DNA: TGTGCCAGCAGCAAAACTTCCCCGGAGTCGGAGACCCAGTACTTC
clone size: NA; J gene: TRBJ1-5; D gene: NA; V gene: TRBV28; CDR3 protein: CASRPSRRAQPQHF; CDR3 DNA: TGTGCCAGCAGACCCTCCAGGAGGGCGCAGCCCCAGCATTTT
clone size: few; J gene: TRBJ1-1; D gene: TRBD1; V gene: TRBV9; CDR3 protein: CASSANRDRWSGTEAFF; CDR3 DNA: TGTGCCAGCAGCGCTAACCGGGACAGATGGTCGGGCACTGAAGCTTTCTTT
clone size: NA; J gene: TRBJ1-3; D gene: NA; V gene: TRBV6-2/TRBV6-3; CDR3 protein: CASSSPAGAGNTIYF; CDR3 DNA: TGTGCCAGCAGTTCACCGGCGGGGGCTGGAAACACCATATATTTT
clone size: NA; J gene: TRBJ1-1; D gene: NA; V gene: TRBV7-2; CDR3 protein: CASSLRRRGAYTEAFF; CDR3 DNA: TGTGCCAGCAGCCTGCGGCGGAGGGGCGCGTATACTGAAGCTTTCTTT
clone size: NA; J gene: TRBJ1-5; D gene: NA; V gene: TRBV28; CDR3 protein: CASSIGHRQPQHF; CDR3 DNA: TGTGCCAGCAGTATCGGGCACCGGCAGCCCCAGCATTTT
clone size: NA; J gene: TRBJ1-1; D gene: NA; V gene: TRBV10-3; CDR3 protein: CAIRDSLNTEAFF; CDR3 DNA: TGTGCCATCAGGGACAGCCTGAACACTGAAGCTTTCTTT
clone size: NA; J gene: TRBJ2-7; D gene: NA; V gene: TRBV6-2/TRBV6-3; CDR3 protein: CASSHEAGQYF; CDR3 DNA: TGTGCCAGCAGCCACGAGGCAGGGCAGTACTTC
clone size: NA; J gene: TRBJ1-6; D gene: NA; V gene: TRBV7-2; CDR3 protein: CASSLEGANSPLHF; CDR3 DNA: TGTGCCAGCAGCTTAGAGGGAGCGAATTCACCCCTCCACTTT
clone size: few; J gene: TRBJ1-1; D gene: NA; V gene: TRBV9; CDR3 protein: CASSVAGGMNTEAFF; CDR3 DNA: TGTGCCAGCAGCGTAGCCGGGGGTATGAACACTGAAGCTTTCTTT
clone size: NA; J gene: TRBJ1-6; D gene: NA; V gene: TRBV12-3/TRBV12-4; CDR3 protein: CASLKEVGSPLHF; CDR3 DNA: TGTGCCAGTCTGAAGGAGGTTGGTTCACCCCTCCACTTT
clone size: NA; J gene: TRBJ2-2; D gene: NA; V gene: TRBV9; CDR3 protein: CASSASSDDGELFF; CDR3 DNA: TGTGCCAGCAGCGCATCTAGCGATGACGGGGAGCTGTTTTTT
clone size: NA; J gene: TRBJ2-4; D gene: NA; V gene: TRBV5-1; CDR3 protein: CASSLAVGVSNIQYF; CDR3 DNA: TGCGCCAGCAGCTTGGCCGTGGGGGTTTCTAACATTCAGTACTTC
clone size: NA; J gene: TRBJ1-2; D gene: NA; V gene: TRBV28; CDR3 protein: CASTLGPIYGYTF; CDR3 DNA: TGTGCCAGCACTTTGGGACCTATTTATGGCTACACCTTC
clone size: NA; J gene: TRBJ1-4; D gene: NA; V gene: TRBV7-8; CDR3 protein: CASRRARATNEKLFF; CDR3 DNA: TGTGCCAGCAGACGGGCCCGAGCAACTAATGAAAAACTGTTTTTT
clone size: few; J gene: TRBJ2-1; D gene: NA; V gene: TRBV9; CDR3 protein: CASSVVEGSYNEQFF; CDR3 DNA: TGTGCCAGCAGCGTAGTCGAGGGCTCCTACAATGAGCAGTTCTTC
clone size: NA; J gene: TRBJ1-2; D gene: NA; V gene: TRBV28; CDR3 protein: CASSGLLAGGYTF; CDR3 DNA: TGTGCCAGCAGCGGACTGTTGGCGGGGGGCTACACCTTC
clone size: NA; J gene: TRBJ1-3; D gene: TRBD1; V gene: TRBV5-6; CDR3 protein: CASRPGGDGNTIYF; CDR3 DNA: TGTGCCAGCAGACCAGGGGGCGATGGAAACACCATATATTTT
clone size: once; J gene: TRBJ2-7; D gene: TRBD2; V gene: TRBV30; CDR3 protein: CAWRGRRLAGSYEQYF; CDR3 DNA: TGTGCCTGGAGAGGTAGGAGACTAGCGGGCTCCTACGAGCAGTACTTC
clone size: NA; J gene: TRBJ1-1; D gene: NA; V gene: TRBV2; CDR3 protein: CASSWDVMNTEAFF; CDR3 DNA: TGTGCCAGCAGCTGGGACGTTATGAACACTGAAGCTTTCTTT
clone size: NA; J gene: TRBJ2-7; D gene: TRBD1; V gene: TRBV19; CDR3 protein: CASSRDRGYEQYF; CDR3 DNA: TGTGCCAGTAGTAGGGACAGGGGATACGAGCAGTACTTC
clone size: NA; J gene: TRBJ2-2; D gene: TRBD2; V gene: TRBV30; CDR3 protein: CAWSVRAGGLGELFF; CDR3 DNA: TGTGCCTGGAGTGTACGAGCGGGAGGGCTCGGGGAGCTGTTTTTT
clone size: NA; J gene: TRBJ1-1; D gene: NA; V gene: TRBV6-5; CDR3 protein: CASSYNQGAEAFF; CDR3 DNA: TGTGCCAGCAGTTATAACCAGGGCGCTGAAGCTTTCTTT
clone size: NA; J gene: TRBJ2-3; D gene: NA; V gene: TRBV27; CDR3 protein: CASSPWEGEDTQYF; CDR3 DNA: TGTGCCAGCAGTCCTTGGGAGGGGGAGGATACGCAGTATTTT
clone size: NA; J gene: TRBJ2-6; D gene: TRBD1; V gene: TRBV4-1; CDR3 protein: CASSQDRAGQANSGANVLTF; CDR3 DNA: TGCGCCAGCAGCCAAGATAGGGCGGGACAGGCGAACTCTGGGGCCAACGTCCTGACTTTC
clone size: NA; J gene: TRBJ2-2; D gene: TRBD1; V gene: TRBV4-3; CDR3 protein: CASSQGDRGWTGELFF; CDR3 DNA: TGCGCCAGCAGCCAAGGGGACAGGGGTTGGACCGGGGAGCTGTTTTTT
clone size: few; J gene: TRBJ1-3; D gene: NA; V gene: TRBV6-1; CDR3 protein: CASSEAGGYSGNTIYF; CDR3 DNA: TGTGCCAGCAGTGAAGCGGGGGGTTACTCTGGAAACACCATATATTTT
clone size: NA; J gene: TRBJ1-4; D gene: NA; V gene: TRBV7-2; CDR3 protein: CASSLGSVNEKLFF; CDR3 DNA: TGTGCCAGCAGCTTAGGTTCGGTTAATGAAAAACTGTTTTTT
clone size: NA; J gene: TRBJ1-1; D gene: NA; V gene: TRBV5-1; CDR3 protein: CASSPAGGAPEAFF; CDR3 DNA: TGCGCCAGCAGCCCCGCGGGGGGGGCACCTGAAGCTTTCTTT
clone size: NA; J gene: TRBJ1-1; D gene: NA; V gene: TRBV12-2; CDR3 protein: CASRLDRKTEAFF; CDR3 DNA: TGTGCAAGTCGCTTAGATCGGAAAACTGAAGCTTTCTTT
clone size: once; J gene: TRBJ2-7; D gene: TRBD2; V gene: TRBV5-1; CDR3 protein: CASSWTLAGEGYEQYF; CDR3 DNA: TGCGCCAGCAGCTGGACCCTAGCGGGAGAGGGCTACGAGCAGTACTTC